The 29 T cell receptor beta chains given below trace back to one sample, sequenced in a study of blood T cell repertoires in COVID-19. Clones were sequenced by immunoSEQ multiplex PCR, and TCRdb holds only the in-frame ones, with some missing. Among 85,000 to 130,000 clones, 80% to 95% were seen once, and the ten largest hold around 6%. Sequenced input: peripheral blood. These TCRs come from a man between 65 and 85 years old with acute or convalescent COVID-19.

The rearrangement joins TRBV5-1 to TRBJ1-3; D may be TRBD1 (6 bases). This CDR3 region has 14 residues. The V and J ends lost 4 bases and 2 bases respectively, with 10 bases between them. Germline V gene sequence: CDR1 SGHRS, CDR2 YFSETQ. In nucleotides, the CDR3 is TGCGCCAGCAGCCCAGGACAGCCTGGAAACACCATATATTTT. Protein product: CASSPGQPGNTIYF.

The chain carries TRBV5-8 and TRBJ1-2, with TRBD1 matching over 9 bases. The CDR3 loop spans 16 amino acids. V lost 4 bases and J lost 4; bases outside the gene matches: 11. The germline V gene has CDR1 SGHTS and CDR2 YDEGEE. In nucleotides, the CDR3 is TGTGCCAGCAGCCGGGACAGGGTCCCGATAATCTATGGCTACACCTTC. The encoded protein is CASSRDRVPIIYGYTF.

This chain joins TRBV7-3 and TRBJ2-1, with unresolved D. Germline V gene data show CDR1 as SGHTA and CDR2 as FQGTGA. V was cut by 5 bases and J by 6 bases, with 11 bases left in between. This CDR3 is built from 13 residues. The CDR3 reads CASSPERLNEQFF. The CDR3 DNA reads TGTGCCAGCAGCCCCGAGCGCCTCAATGAGCAGTTCTTC.

The chain links TRBV14 to TRBJ1-1; D not certain. CDR3 size: 13 residues. V was cut by 2 bases and J by 2 bases, with 6 bases left in between. The V gene's germline CDR1 is SGHDN and CDR2 FVKESK. The chain's CDR3 is CASSQTVNTEAFF. The CDR3 nucleotides are TGTGCCAGCAGCCAAACAGTCAACACTGAAGCTTTCTTT.

CDR3 DNA: TGCAGCGGCGGACAGGCTCCCTACGAGCAGTACTTC. This translates into CSGGQAPYEQYF. V is TRBV29-1 and J is TRBJ2-7; TRBD1 matches 7 bases. CDR1 is SQVTM, CDR2 ANQGSEA, per germline. CDR3 length: 12 residues. J was trimmed by 2 bases and V by 7 bases; bases with no gene match: 5.

The chain uses TRBV5-5 and TRBJ2-2; 12 nucleotides match TRBD2. Germline lookup yields CDR1 SGHKS and CDR2 YYEKEE (reference sequence). The CDR3 runs to 16 residues. The V segment lost 4 bases and the J segment 5 bases; nucleotides outside the gene matches: 6. CDR3 bases: TGTGCCAGCAGCCCTGGACTAGCGGGGCCAACCGGGGAGCTGTTTTTT. Translating gives CASSPGLAGPTGELFF.

The chain joins TRBV15 to TRBJ2-7; the match to TRBD1 covers 7 bases. There are 13 residues in the CDR3. The junction had 2 bases not matched to a gene; V was cut back by 4 bases and J by 2 bases. The germline CDR1 and CDR2 sequences are LNHNV and YYDKDF (reference sequence). The CDR3 nucleotides are TGTGCCACCAGCACGGACAGGACCTACGAGCAGTACTTC. This codes for CATSTDRTYEQYF.

The CDR3, as DNA: TGCGCCAGCAGCTGGGACAGCAATGAGCAGTTCTTC. Protein sequence: CASSWDSNEQFF. The chain employs TRBV5-1 and TRBJ2-1; 7 nucleotides agree with TRBD1. The J segment lost 6 bases and the V segment lost 3 bases, leaving 0 bases of the junction unmatched. Germline lookup yields CDR1 SGHRS and CDR2 YFSETQ. The CDR3 is 12 amino acids.

Only one count was recorded for this clone. The V call is TRBV6-5, the J call TRBJ2-5, with 11 bases that match TRBD2. Germline V lookup: CDR1 MNHEY, CDR2 SVGAGI. CDR3 size: 16 residues. V gave up 2 bases and J gave up 2 bases; unmatched junction bases: 4. The CDR3 spells CASSYASGGRQETQYF. The CDR3 DNA follows: TGTGCCAGCAGTTACGCTAGCGGGGGGCGACAAGAGACCCAGTACTTC.

The rearrangement links TRBV3-1 (or the pseudogene TRBV3-2) to TRBJ1-1, with D possibly matching TRBD1 (6 bases). The V end lost 5 bases, the J end lost 6 bases, and 16 bases lay between the germline ends. The germline CDR1 and CDR2 sequences are LGHDT and YNNKEL (reference sequence). The CDR3 runs 14 residues. The CDR3, as DNA: TGTGCCAGCAGCATGAGGACAGTGGCCCCTGAAGCTTTCTTT. Amino acids: CASSMRTVAPEAFF.

The table lists this clone with a few counts. The chain has TRBV6-6 and TRBJ1-2; D remains ambiguous. Germline assignment: CDR1 MNHNY and CDR2 SVGAGI (reference sequence). CDR3 size: 15 residues. V lost 4 bases and J lost 4, with 16 bases in between. The CDR3 DNA sequence: TGTGCCAGCAGTTCCCCGGTTTGGAGGACCTATGGCTACACCTTC. Its protein product is CASSSPVWRTYGYTF.

This clone was counted once. CDR3 sequence reads: CASSARTANTGELFF. DNA of the CDR3: TGTGCCAGCAGCGCGAGGACAGCGAACACCGGGGAGCTGTTTTTT. J is TRBJ2-2 and V is TRBV9; tentatively, D is TRBD1 (6 bases). The CDR3 extends over 15 amino acids. Trimming took 3 bases from V and 0 from J, leaving 9 bases between them. Germline loops: CDR1 SGDLS, CDR2 YYNGEE.

The V and J genes are TRBV5-1 and TRBJ2-7, with 7 bases fitting TRBD1. The CDR3 length is 14 residues. Germline assignment: CDR1 SGHRS and CDR2 YFSETQ. V shed 2 bases, J shed 3 bases, and the junction held 5 bases outside the gene matches. CDR3 amino acids: CASSFRTGNYEQYF. DNA of the CDR3: TGCGCCAGCAGCTTCCGGACAGGTAACTACGAGCAGTACTTC.

The chain joins TRBV24-1 to TRBJ2-1; TRBD1 matches at 7 bases. This CDR3 comprises 17 residues. J lost 4 bases, V lost 3 bases, and 11 bases had no gene match. Germline V gives CDR1 KGHDR, CDR2 SFDVKD. Written as DNA, the CDR3 is TGTGCCACCAGTGATCCCCCTCGGGACAGTTCATACAATGAGCAGTTCTTC. This codes for CATSDPPRDSSYNEQFF.

The genes are TRBV29-1 and TRBJ1-2; 7 nucleotides agree with TRBD1. The germline CDR1 and CDR2 sequences are SQVTM and ANQGSEA. The J segment lost 0 bases and the V segment lost 4 bases, leaving 2 bases of the junction unmatched. The CDR3 loop spans 13 amino acids. The CDR3 DNA reads as TGCAGCGTTGTGGGACAGACTAACTATGGCTACACCTTC. As protein: CSVVGQTNYGYTF.

With regard to this clone: Other DNA sequences in this specimen translate into the identical CDR3. The chain is built from TRBV5-1 and TRBJ2-7; TRBD1 matches at 7 bases. V lost 0 bases to trimming and J lost 3 bases; unmatched junction nucleotides: 3. This CDR3 contains 14 residues. Per germline, CDR1 SGHRS and CDR2 YFSETQ. The CDR3 is CASSLGTGIYEQYF. In DNA, the CDR3 is TGCGCCAGCAGCTTGGGGACAGGCATCTACGAGCAGTACTTC.

The J gene is TRBJ2-1, the V gene TRBV28, with no clear D. The CDR3 extends over 12 amino acids. V was pared by 6 bases and J by 8 bases, with 11 bases between. Germline loops: CDR1 MDHEN, CDR2 SYDVKM. The chain's CDR3 is CASRVGSDEQFF. DNA of the CDR3: TGTGCCAGCAGGGTCGGAAGCGATGAGCAGTTCTTC.

The genes are TRBV5-8 and TRBJ1-5; D is uncertain. CDR3 length: 13 amino acids. With 4 bases removed from V and 2 bases from J, the gap between germline ends came to 7 bases. Looked up from germline, CDR1 is SGHTS and CDR2 is YDEGEE. The CDR3 sequence: CASSPLRNQPQHF. The CDR3 DNA reads TGTGCCAGCAGCCCCCTACGCAATCAGCCCCAGCATTTT.

The chain couples TRBV5-5 to TRBJ1-5, with 8 nucleotides matching TRBD1. Germline CDR1 reads SGHKS; CDR2 reads YYEKEE (reference sequence). J was trimmed by 6 bases and V by 4 bases; bases with no gene match: 6. The CDR3 length is 14 residues. The CDR3 DNA follows: TGTGCCAGCAGCCCGGGACAGGACGCTCAGCCCCAGCATTTT. The encoded protein is CASSPGQDAQPQHF. The variable domain in full, completed from reference TRBV5-5 and TRBJ1-5, reads DAGVTQSPTHLIKTRGQQVTLRCSPISGHKSVSWYQQVLGQGPQFIFQYYEKEERGRGNFPDRFSARQFPNYSSELNVNALLLGDSALYLCASSPGQDAQPQHFGDGTRLSIL.

In nucleotides, the CDR3 is TGTGCCAGCAGTTTTTCGGGGACCTATAATTCACCCCTCCACTTT. Translating gives CASSFSGTYNSPLHF. V is TRBV27 and J is TRBJ1-6; no firm D call. Germline lookup yields CDR1 MNHEY and CDR2 SMNVEV (reference sequence). This CDR3 has 15 residues. V was clipped by 3 bases and J by 2 bases, with 8 bases between them.

This clone was found once. CDR3: CASSRTSGESQETQYF. CDR3 nucleotides: TGTGCCAGCAGCCGCACTAGCGGAGAATCCCAAGAGACCCAGTACTTC. V usage is TRBV5-4 and J usage is TRBJ2-5, with TRBD2 identical over 8 bases. This CDR3 contains 16 residues. V shed 4 bases and J 1 base; nucleotides not matched to a gene: 9. Germline CDR1 reads SGHNT; CDR2 reads YYREEE (reference sequence).

The chain couples TRBV5-1 to TRBJ2-3, with D possibly TRBD2 on 6 matching bases. Trimming took off 5 bases at V and 2 bases at J, with 9 bases between the two ends. The CDR3 extends over 13 amino acids. CDR1 is SGHRS and CDR2 is YFSETQ in the germline V gene. DNA of the CDR3: TGCGCCAGCAGACGGGAGATCACAGATACGCAGTATTTT. The encoded protein is CASRREITDTQYF.

This chain joins TRBV6-5 and TRBJ1-2; D perhaps matches TRBD1 (5 bases). Germline V lookup: CDR1 MNHEY, CDR2 SVGAGI. Trimming took off 6 bases at V and 3 bases at J, with 14 bases between the two ends. This CDR3 spans 14 amino acids. The chain's CDR3 is CASSHGGGDYGYTF. The CDR3 DNA reads TGTGCCAGCAGCCACGGGGGAGGGGACTATGGCTACACCTTC.

This chain connects TRBV7-6 to TRBJ1-6, with 10 bases that match TRBD1. The V gene end was trimmed by 8 bases and the J gene end by 7 bases; junction bases not matched to a gene: 11. This CDR3 contains 16 residues. Germline V gene sequence: CDR1 SGHVS, CDR2 FNYEAQ. CDR3 protein: CASSSRTGGANSPLHF. As DNA, the CDR3 is TGTGCCAGCTCATCCCGGACAGGGGGTGCAAATTCACCCCTCCACTTT.

The CDR3 reads CAISESTAAGPNTIYF. The DNA of the CDR3 is TGTGCCATCAGTGAGTCGACAGCCGCGGGGCCAAACACCATATATTTT. This chain uses TRBV10-3 with TRBJ1-3, with D possibly TRBD1 on 5 matching bases. Germline CDR1 ENHRY, CDR2 SYGVKD. The V end lost 0 bases, the J end lost 6 bases, and 15 bases lay between the germline ends. CDR3 length equals 16 residues.

There are a few counts of this clone. CDR3 residues: CASTGTGTGRETQYF. CDR3 nucleotides: TGTGCCAGCACCGGAACCGGGACAGGTCGAGAGACCCAGTACTTC. The V gene is TRBV6-5, the J gene TRBJ2-5; 8 nucleotides agree with TRBD1. With V trimmed by 7 bases and J by 4 bases, 11 bases remained unmatched. This CDR3 is 15 amino acids long. Germline loops: CDR1 MNHEY, CDR2 SVGAGI.

The chain recombines TRBV3-1 (or the pseudogene TRBV3-2) with TRBJ2-5, with D perhaps matching TRBD1 (6 bases). Germline values: CDR1 LGHDT, CDR2 YNNKEL (reference sequence). The CDR3 is made up of 15 amino acids. Trimming took 0 bases from V and 6 from J, leaving 14 bases between them. CDR3 region: CASSQEGGIMQTQYF. The CDR3 DNA reads as TGTGCCAGCAGCCAAGAAGGGGGTATCATGCAGACCCAGTACTTC.

V gene TRBV3-1 (or the pseudogene TRBV3-2) combines with J gene TRBJ2-7; 9 nucleotides align to TRBD1. The germline V gene encodes CDR1 LGHDT and CDR2 YNNKEL (reference sequence). CDR3 length equals 14 residues. After removal of 4 bases from V and 2 bases from J, the junction contained 3 bases not matched to a gene. The CDR3 loop is CASSPGQGTYEQYF. CDR3 DNA sequence: TGTGCCAGCAGCCCCGGACAGGGGACCTACGAGCAGTACTTC.

J is TRBJ1-1 and V is TRBV10-1; the match to TRBD1 covers 7 bases. This CDR3 region has 14 residues. J gave up 1 base and V 4 bases, and 3 bases lay outside the gene matches. Per the germline V gene, CDR1 is WNHNN and CDR2 is SYGVQD (reference sequence). This chain's CDR3 is CASSANRGNTEAFF. DNA for the CDR3: TGCGCCAGCAGTGCGAACAGGGGGAACACTGAAGCTTTCTTT.